This TCR beta chain was recorded in a study of T-cell reconstitution after alpha-beta-depleted transplantation in children. The CDR3 contains 17 residues. Germline V gene lookup returns CDR1 LGHNA and CDR2 YSLEER. With V trimmed by 4 bases and J by 2 bases, 9 bases remained unmatched. Whole-study findings and limits: In some patients, recipient T cells and intrathymic progenitors surviving conditioning explained high day-60 diversity. Fresh T-cell production supplied most of the T-cell counts and diversity seen one year after transplant. It was reported that alpha-beta T cells came from several hundred expanded graft clones (about two months after transplant).

This clonotype was seen ten or more times. As yet, its antigen is unknown. It was with unique molecular identifiers that the TCRbeta library was prepared. TCRdb re-called the PCR reads with MiXCR, one entry per CDR3 protein. Here the sample spans fewer than 550,000 distinct CDR3 sequences, 10% being singletons. The rearrangement links TRBV4-3 to TRBJ2-1; 9 bases map to TRBD2. This clonotype originated in a child aged 2-15 years with inherited bone marrow failure, due to receive a stem cell transplant. The sample here was PBMCs, taken before TCRalphabeta/CD19-depleted stem cell transplant. In nucleotides, the CDR3 is TGCGCCAGCAGCCGGATGATAGCGGGAGCCCCCTACAATGAGCAGTTCTTC. It yields the protein CASSRMIAGAPYNEQFF.